These 20 T cell receptor beta chains were all obtained from the same sample, sequenced in a study of blood T cell repertoires in COVID-19. The table came from immunoSEQ multiplex PCR; TCRdb's copy has only in-frame clones and leaves some out. The sample includes 200,000 or so clones, roughly 90% of them seen just once. The specimen was peripheral blood. These receptors were taken from a woman aged 60-70 years with acute or convalescent COVID-19.

Turning to this clone: The conserved final phenylalanine or tryptophan is absent from the CDR3, which likely points to a read error. The chain joins TRBV28 to TRBJ1-2; 7 nucleotides align to TRBD1. Germline V gene sequence: CDR1 MDHEN, CDR2 SYDVKM. V lost 6 bases, J lost 0 bases, and 7 bases stayed unmatched. The CDR3 is made up of 15 amino acids. The CDR3 spells CASRYGQETNYGYTL. The CDR3 DNA is TGTGCCAGCAGATATGGACAGGAGACTAACTATGGCTACACCCTC.

The chain is built from TRBV18 and TRBJ2-3, with 9 bases matching TRBD2. CDR3 size: 14 residues. Germline lookup yields CDR1 KGHSH and CDR2 LQKENI. With 8 bases clipped from V and 2 bases from J, the junction kept 5 bases outside the gene matches. The DNA of the CDR3 is TGTGCCAGCAGAAAGCGGGGGGACACAGATACGCAGTATTTT. It translates to CASRKRGDTDTQYF.

J is TRBJ2-7 and V is TRBV6-2 or TRBV6-3, with 8 bases fitting TRBD1. Trimming removed 2 bases from V and 6 bases from J; junction bases left unmatched: 12. Germline loops: CDR1 MNHEY, CDR2 SVGEGT. The CDR3 spans 16 residues. The CDR3 sequence is CASSYTRTGISGEQYF. The CDR3 DNA reads as TGTGCCAGCAGTTACACCCGGACAGGGATCTCTGGCGAGCAGTACTTC.

The V call is TRBV10-2, the J call TRBJ1-2; D perhaps matches TRBD1 (6 bases). In germline, CDR1 is WSHSY, CDR2 SAAADI. The V end lost 0 bases, the J end lost 5 bases, and 10 bases lay between the germline ends. The CDR3 has 14 residues. For the CDR3, the DNA is TGCGCCAGCAGTGAGTCGGGGGCGGCGTATGGCTACACCTTC. It specifies CASSESGAAYGYTF.

The rearrangement links TRBV19 to TRBJ2-5; 8 nucleotides match TRBD2. V was pared by 6 bases and J by 2 bases, with 8 bases of the junction left unmatched. Germline-derived CDR1 and CDR2 are LNHDA and SQIVND (reference sequence). The CDR3 runs 15 residues. In nucleotides, the CDR3 is TGTGCCAGTAGCCTCGGGGGGGAGAAACAAGAGACCCAGTACTTC. It is translated as CASSLGGEKQETQYF.

The chain joins TRBV4-3 to TRBJ1-2; 9 nucleotides match TRBD1. Germline-derived CDR1 and CDR2 are LGHNA and YSLEER. This CDR3 has 15 residues. The trim removed 1 base at V and 4 bases at J, leaving 4 bases unmatched. The CDR3 sequence: CASSQGTGGTYGYTF. CDR3 sequence (DNA): TGCGCCAGCAGCCAAGGTACAGGGGGCACCTATGGCTACACCTTC.

This chain links TRBV7-2 with TRBJ2-1, with 10 bases that match TRBD1. The CDR3 runs to 15 residues. V was clipped by 4 bases and J by 2 bases; unmatched bases: 2. Germline CDR1 reads SGHTA; CDR2 reads FQGNSA. CDR3 amino acids: CASSSGTGAYNEQFF. The DNA for the CDR3 is TGTGCCAGCAGCTCCGGGACAGGGGCCTACAATGAGCAGTTCTTC.

This clone was seen once. The J gene is TRBJ2-3, the V gene TRBV29-1; 10 positions agree with TRBD2. The J segment lost 1 base and the V segment lost 7 bases, leaving 8 bases of the junction unmatched. The CDR3 is 15 residues long. The germline V gene encodes CDR1 SQVTM and CDR2 ANQGSEA. CDR3 amino acids: CSARAGTSGTDTQYF. The CDR3 DNA is TGCAGCGCGCGTGCCGGGACTAGCGGCACAGATACGCAGTATTTT.

This chain connects TRBV9 to TRBJ2-1; D uncertain. The CDR3 runs to 15 residues. Germline CDR1 SGDLS, CDR2 YYNGEE. The germline V and J ends were trimmed by 0 bases and 0 bases, with 7 bases remaining between them. The CDR3 region has the DNA TGTGCCAGCAGCGTAGTTACAGCCTCCTACAATGAGCAGTTCTTC. Its translation is CASSVVTASYNEQFF.

The rearrangement uses TRBV15 and TRBJ1-4, with D unclear. V lost 0 bases and J lost 14, with 19 bases in between. The germline CDR1 and CDR2 sequences are LNHNV and YYDKDF (reference sequence). CDR3 length: 15 residues. The CDR3 sequence: CATSRDSIGSGLLFF. CDR3 nucleotide sequence: TGTGCCACCAGCAGAGATTCTATAGGAAGTGGACTTCTGTTTTTT.

Written as DNA, the CDR3 is TGTGCCAGCAGCTGGGGACTAGCGTCAAGGTACGAGCAGTACTTC. Amino acid sequence: CASSWGLASRYEQYF. The J gene is TRBJ2-7, the V gene TRBV5-5, with 10 bases that match TRBD2. V was clipped by 3 bases and J by 4 bases; unmatched bases: 7. Germline CDR1 and CDR2: SGHKS and YYEKEE (reference sequence). The CDR3 loop spans 15 amino acids.

The chain is built from TRBV6-5 and TRBJ2-7; possible D gene TRBD2, 5 bases. Germline CDR1 MNHEY, CDR2 SVGAGI. V lost 6 bases and J 2 bases, leaving 17 bases between the germline ends. The CDR3 totals 15 residues. CDR3 in amino acids: CASSLEVHGAYEQYF. CDR3 nucleotide sequence: TGTGCCAGCAGCCTAGAGGTCCACGGGGCCTACGAGCAGTACTTC.

This clone was seen once. The V gene is TRBV28, the J gene TRBJ1-6; 8 bases match TRBD1. V shed 7 bases, J shed 9 bases, and the junction held 11 bases outside the gene matches. There are 15 residues in the CDR3. Germline V gene data show CDR1 as MDHEN and CDR2 as SYDVKM. The CDR3 here is CASKGADRGPSPLHF. As DNA, the CDR3 is TGTGCCAGCAAGGGGGCCGACAGGGGCCCTTCACCCCTCCACTTT.

This clone came up once. V usage is TRBV7-9 and J usage is TRBJ1-1; D is uncertain. V lost 10 bases to trimming and J lost 1 base, with 13 bases between them. The CDR3 contains 13 residues. Germline CDR1 SEHNR, CDR2 FQNEAQ (reference sequence). CDR3 amino acids: CATNARGNTEAFF. CDR3 coding DNA: TGTGCCACCAATGCACGGGGGAACACTGAAGCTTTCTTT.

This chain joins TRBV18 and TRBJ2-1, with no clear D. The V and J ends lost 0 bases and 3 bases respectively, with 3 bases between them. The CDR3 is made up of 13 amino acids. CDR1 is KGHSH, CDR2 LQKENI, per germline. CDR3 coding DNA: TGTGCCAGCTCACCACCCAACTACAATGAGCAGTTCTTC. It yields the protein CASSPPNYNEQFF.

The V gene is TRBV3-1 (or the pseudogene TRBV3-2), the J gene TRBJ2-3, with D possibly matching TRBD2 (6 bases). The CDR3 spans 14 residues. Germline CDR1 and CDR2: LGHDT and YNNKEL (reference sequence). With 3 bases removed from V and 8 bases from J, the gap between germline ends came to 15 bases. CDR3 amino acids: CASSQSGPQATQYF. CDR3 coding DNA: TGTGCCAGCAGCCAGAGCGGGCCCCAAGCTACGCAGTATTTT.

The V call is TRBV7-2, the J call TRBJ2-2, with TRBD2 matching over 8 bases. The junction had 10 bases not matched to a gene; V was cut back by 7 bases and J by 0 bases. Per germline, CDR1 SGHTA and CDR2 FQGNSA. The CDR3 is 17 residues long. The CDR3, as DNA: TGTGCCAGCACTCCTCGGGGGGGAAAGGCGAACACCGGGGAGCTGTTTTTT. This gives the protein CASTPRGGKANTGELFF.

V is TRBV6-1 and J is TRBJ1-3; tentatively, D is TRBD1 (5 bases). The CDR3 has 17 residues. Germline CDR1 and CDR2: MNHNS and SASEGT. V gave up 2 bases and J gave up 0 bases, with 14 bases separating them. In DNA form, the CDR3 reads TGTGCCAGCAGTGAACCGGGACTCTTGAACTCTGGAAACACCATATATTTT. Translated, it gives CASSEPGLLNSGNTIYF.

The chain carries TRBV19 and TRBJ1-2, with TRBD1 matching over 8 bases. This CDR3 contains 13 residues. Per the germline V gene, CDR1 is LNHDA and CDR2 is SQIVND (reference sequence). The V gene end was trimmed by 7 bases and the J gene end by 4 bases; junction bases not matched to a gene: 5. DNA of the CDR3: TGTGCCAGTACAGGGGGCTGGGGCTATGGCTACACCTTC. Its protein product is CASTGGWGYGYTF. The variable domain in full, completed from reference TRBV19 and TRBJ1-2, reads DGGITQSPKYLFRKEGQNVTLSCEQNLNHDAMYWYRQDPGQGLRLIYYSQIVNDFQKGDIAEGYSVSREKKESFPLTVTSAQKNPTAFYLCASTGGWGYGYTFGSGTRLTVV.

The V call is TRBV28, the J call TRBJ2-3; D call uncertain. The germline V and J ends were trimmed by 6 bases and 3 bases, with 10 bases remaining between them. In germline, CDR1 is MDHEN, CDR2 SYDVKM. The CDR3 is made up of 13 amino acids. In nucleotides, the CDR3 is TGTGCCAGCAGCCTCACGGTGACAGATACGCAGTATTTT. Protein sequence: CASSLTVTDTQYF.